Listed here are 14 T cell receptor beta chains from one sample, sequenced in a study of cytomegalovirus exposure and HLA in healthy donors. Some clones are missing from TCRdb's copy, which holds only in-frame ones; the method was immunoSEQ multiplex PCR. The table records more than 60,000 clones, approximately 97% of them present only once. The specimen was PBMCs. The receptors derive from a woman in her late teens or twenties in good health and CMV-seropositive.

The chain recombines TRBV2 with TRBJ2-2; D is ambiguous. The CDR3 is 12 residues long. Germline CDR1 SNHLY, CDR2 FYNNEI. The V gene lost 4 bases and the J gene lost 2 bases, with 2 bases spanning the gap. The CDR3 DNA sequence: TGTGCCAGCAGTGCAAACACCGGGGAGCTGTTTTTT. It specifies CASSANTGELFF.

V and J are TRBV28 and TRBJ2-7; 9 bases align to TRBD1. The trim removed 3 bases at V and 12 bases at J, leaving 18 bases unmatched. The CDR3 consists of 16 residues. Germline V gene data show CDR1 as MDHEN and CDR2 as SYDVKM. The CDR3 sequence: CASSFGLDRSGQGWYF. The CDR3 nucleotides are TGTGCCAGCAGTTTTGGTCTAGACAGAAGCGGACAGGGGTGGTACTTC.

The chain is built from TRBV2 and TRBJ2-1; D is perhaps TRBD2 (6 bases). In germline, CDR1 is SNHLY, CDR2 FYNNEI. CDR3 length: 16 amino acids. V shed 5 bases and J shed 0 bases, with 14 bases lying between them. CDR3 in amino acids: CASSSLATNSYNEQFF. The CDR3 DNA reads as TGTGCCAGCAGTTCCCTAGCGACTAACTCCTACAATGAGCAGTTCTTC.

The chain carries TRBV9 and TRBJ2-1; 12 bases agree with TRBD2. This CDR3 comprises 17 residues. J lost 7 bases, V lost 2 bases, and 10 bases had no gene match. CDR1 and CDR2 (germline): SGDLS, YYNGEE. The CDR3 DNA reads TGTGCCAGCAGCGTTGCTCCGACTAGCGGGAGAGGTAATGAGCAGTTCTTC. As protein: CASSVAPTSGRGNEQFF.

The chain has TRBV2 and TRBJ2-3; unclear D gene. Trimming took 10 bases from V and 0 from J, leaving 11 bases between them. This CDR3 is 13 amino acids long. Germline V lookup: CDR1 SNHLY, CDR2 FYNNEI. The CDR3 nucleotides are TGTGCCATCCTTTACATGAGCACAGATACGCAGTATTTT. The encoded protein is CAILYMSTDTQYF.

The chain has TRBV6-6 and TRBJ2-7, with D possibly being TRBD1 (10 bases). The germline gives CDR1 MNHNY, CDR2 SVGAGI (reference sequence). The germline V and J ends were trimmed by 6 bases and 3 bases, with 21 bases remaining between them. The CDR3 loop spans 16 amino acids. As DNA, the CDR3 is TGTGCCAGCAGCGCGGGGGGGACAGGGGCCGGCTACGAGCAGTACTTC. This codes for CASSAGGTGAGYEQYF.

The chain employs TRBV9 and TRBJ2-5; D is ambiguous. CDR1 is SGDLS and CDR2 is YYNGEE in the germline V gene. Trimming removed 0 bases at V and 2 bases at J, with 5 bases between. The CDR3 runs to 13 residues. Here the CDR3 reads CASSVGTQETQYF. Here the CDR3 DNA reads TGTGCCAGCAGCGTAGGCACTCAAGAGACCCAGTACTTC.

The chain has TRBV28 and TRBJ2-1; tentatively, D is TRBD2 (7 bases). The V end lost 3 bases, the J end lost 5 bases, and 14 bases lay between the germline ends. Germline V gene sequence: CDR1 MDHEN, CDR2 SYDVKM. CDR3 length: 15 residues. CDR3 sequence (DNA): TGTGCCAGCAGTTTGATAACAGGGAGGGACAATGAGCAGTTCTTC. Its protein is CASSLITGRDNEQFF.

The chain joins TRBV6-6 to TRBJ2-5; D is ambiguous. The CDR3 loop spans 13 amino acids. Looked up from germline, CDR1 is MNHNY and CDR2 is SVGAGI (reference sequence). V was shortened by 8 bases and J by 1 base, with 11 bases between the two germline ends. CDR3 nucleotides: TGTGCCAGCCAAACCCCCAGCCAAGAGACCCAGTACTTC. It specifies CASQTPSQETQYF.

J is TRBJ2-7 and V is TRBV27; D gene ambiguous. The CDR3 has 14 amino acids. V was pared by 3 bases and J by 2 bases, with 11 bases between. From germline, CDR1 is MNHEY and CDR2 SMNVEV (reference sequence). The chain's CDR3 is CASSLAESPYEQYF. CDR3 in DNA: TGTGCCAGCAGTTTGGCCGAATCCCCCTACGAGCAGTACTTC.

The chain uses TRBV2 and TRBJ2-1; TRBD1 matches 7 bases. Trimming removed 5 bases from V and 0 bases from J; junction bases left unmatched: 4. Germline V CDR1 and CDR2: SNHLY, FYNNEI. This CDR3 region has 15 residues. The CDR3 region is CASSPRGFSYNEQFF. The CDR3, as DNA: TGTGCCAGCAGTCCCAGGGGGTTCTCCTACAATGAGCAGTTCTTC.

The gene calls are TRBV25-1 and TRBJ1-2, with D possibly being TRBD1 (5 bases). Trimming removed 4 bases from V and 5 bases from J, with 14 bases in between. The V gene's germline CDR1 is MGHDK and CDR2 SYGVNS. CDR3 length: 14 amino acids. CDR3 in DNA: TGTGCCAGCAGTGCGACAGCCAGCTCGTATGGCTACACCTTC. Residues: CASSATASSYGYTF.

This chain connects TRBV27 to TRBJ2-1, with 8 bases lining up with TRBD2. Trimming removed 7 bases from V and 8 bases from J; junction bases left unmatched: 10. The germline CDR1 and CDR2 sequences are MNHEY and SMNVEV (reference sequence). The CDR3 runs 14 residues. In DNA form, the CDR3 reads TGTGCCAGCAAGGAGTACGGGACTAGGGATGAGCAGTTCTTC. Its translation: CASKEYGTRDEQFF.

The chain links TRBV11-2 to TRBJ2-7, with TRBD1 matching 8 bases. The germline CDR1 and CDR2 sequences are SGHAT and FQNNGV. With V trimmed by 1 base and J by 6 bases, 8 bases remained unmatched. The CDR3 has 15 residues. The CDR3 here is CASSLGRTGMGEQYF. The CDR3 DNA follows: TGTGCCAGCAGCTTAGGCCGGACAGGGATGGGCGAGCAGTACTTC.